The 15 T cell receptor beta chains reported below all come from one sample, sequenced in a study of cytomegalovirus exposure and HLA in healthy donors. Repertoires were generated with immunoSEQ multiplex PCR, while TCRdb's copy carries only in-frame clones and drops some. Of approximately 270,000 clones listed, over 75% are singletons. The material sequenced was PBMCs. The receptors derive from a man younger than 30 in good health and CMV-seropositive.

The chain carries TRBV27 and TRBJ2-7; D not resolved. In germline, CDR1 is MNHEY, CDR2 SMNVEV (reference sequence). V lost 5 bases, J lost 2 bases, and 10 bases lay in between. This CDR3 has 13 residues. In nucleotides, the CDR3 is TGTGCCAGCAGTCCAGGTCCGACCTACGAGCAGTACTTC. This sequence encodes CASSPGPTYEQYF.

This clone appeared once. V gene TRBV7-6 combines with J gene TRBJ2-2, with D unclear. V was cut by 5 bases and J by 1 base, with 17 bases left in between. CDR3 length: 17 amino acids. Germline CDR1 SGHVS, CDR2 FNYEAQ. This CDR3 reads CASSLEAALLNTGELFF. Written as DNA, the CDR3 is TGTGCCAGCAGCCTCGAGGCAGCACTTTTGAACACCGGGGAGCTGTTTTTT.

This clone has just one count. This sequence joins TRBV6-6 and TRBJ1-1; D gene uncertain. Germline CDR1 reads MNHNY; CDR2 reads SVGAGI (reference sequence). The CDR3 totals 13 residues. The ends were cut back, 8 bases at V and 4 bases at J, with 14 bases in the middle. For the CDR3, the DNA is TGTGCCAGCGTCGGGGATGGTATCACTGAAGCTTTCTTT. Translated: CASVGDGITEAFF.

A single count supports this clone. The gene calls are TRBV13 and TRBJ2-5; 8 nucleotides agree with TRBD1. V was pared by 4 bases and J by 3 bases, with 7 bases of the junction left unmatched. The germline CDR1 and CDR2 sequences are PRHDT and FYEKMQ (reference sequence). The CDR3 is made up of 15 amino acids. DNA of the CDR3: TGTGCCAGCAGCTCAGGACAGGGTGGGGAAGAGACCCAGTACTTC. Encoded protein: CASSSGQGGEETQYF.

The chain recombines TRBV4-1 with TRBJ2-3; D is possibly TRBD2 (6 bases). The germline V gene encodes CDR1 MGHRA and CDR2 YSYEKL. Trimming took off 3 bases at V and 2 bases at J, with 12 bases between the two ends. The CDR3 is made up of 15 amino acids. The CDR3 reads CASSHPGDVTDTQYF. The CDR3 DNA reads TGCGCCAGCAGCCACCCGGGAGACGTCACAGATACGCAGTATTTT.

This clone occurred a few times. The genes are TRBV7-6 and TRBJ1-2; 8 positions agree with TRBD1. After removal of 3 bases from V and 6 bases from J, the junction contained 3 bases not matched to a gene. The V gene's germline CDR1 is SGHVS and CDR2 FNYEAQ. There are 13 residues in the CDR3. The DNA of the CDR3 is TGTGCCAGCAGCTTCGGACAGGGCGATGGCTACACCTTC. It codes for CASSFGQGDGYTF.

V usage is TRBV5-1 and J usage is TRBJ2-2; D gene ambiguous. The CDR3 is made up of 15 amino acids. Germline V gives CDR1 SGHRS, CDR2 YFSETQ. The V gene lost 5 bases and the J gene lost 4 bases, with 15 bases spanning the gap. The DNA of the CDR3 is TGCGCCAGCAGTCGAGACACCCTGAGCACCGGGGAGCTGTTTTTT. This encodes CASSRDTLSTGELFF.

This clone was counted between two and nine times. The chain uses TRBV7-2 and TRBJ2-5; D gene unclear. Germline loops: CDR1 SGHTA, CDR2 FQGNSA. The V end was cut by 4 bases, the J end by 1 base, with 7 bases between. The CDR3 runs to 13 residues. CDR3 nucleotide sequence: TGTGCCAGCAGCTCCATCCGCCAAGAGACCCAGTACTTC. Protein product: CASSSIRQETQYF.

The V gene is TRBV5-1, the J gene TRBJ1-2, with D uncertain. There are 17 residues in the CDR3. V was shortened by 4 bases and J by 1 base, with 20 bases between the two germline ends. Germline V gene data show CDR1 as SGHRS and CDR2 as YFSETQ. CDR3 sequence (DNA): TGCGCCAGCAGCCTGCGGGCCAGGAGCGTACTTAACTATGGCTACACCTTC. It is translated as CASSLRARSVLNYGYTF.

The chain employs TRBV19 and TRBJ2-1, with TRBD1 matching over 8 bases. CDR1 and CDR2 (germline): LNHDA, SQIVND (reference sequence). V dropped 4 bases and J dropped 3; count of bases not matched to a gene: 8. The CDR3 has 16 residues. In DNA form, the CDR3 reads TGTGCCAGTAGTAAGACACAGGGGGTACTCTACAATGAGCAGTTCTTC. This codes for CASSKTQGVLYNEQFF.

The chain joins TRBV27 to TRBJ2-3; no clear D. Germline V gene sequence: CDR1 MNHEY, CDR2 SMNVEV (reference sequence). This CDR3 is 15 amino acids long. Trimming cost V 5 bases and J 2 bases, with 14 bases left between them. CDR3 in amino acids: CASSGFYSNTDTQYF. The CDR3 DNA is TGTGCCAGCAGTGGGTTTTACTCAAACACAGATACGCAGTATTTT.

This clone was picked up a small number of times. J is TRBJ1-4 and V is TRBV6-6; D may be TRBD1 (6 bases). Trimming pared 5 bases from V and 8 bases from J, leaving 18 bases between. The length of the CDR3 is 15 residues. Germline CDR1 MNHNY, CDR2 SVGAGI (reference sequence). CDR3 DNA sequence: TGTGCCAGCAGTGGTCGAGGGGGGACTCGGGAAAAACTGTTTTTT. This gives the protein CASSGRGGTREKLFF.

The genes are TRBV4-1 and TRBJ2-3; 10 bases line up with TRBD2. In germline, CDR1 is MGHRA, CDR2 YSYEKL. Trimming removed 1 base from V and 7 bases from J; junction bases left unmatched: 8. This CDR3 contains 16 residues. The DNA of the CDR3 is TGCGCCAGCAGCCAAGGGACTAGCGGAGGGGGGAATACGCAGTATTTT. It codes for CASSQGTSGGGNTQYF.

The V call is TRBV5-1, the J call TRBJ2-7; TRBD1 aligns across 8 bases. The CDR3 extends over 15 amino acids. The germline gives CDR1 SGHRS, CDR2 YFSETQ. Trimming took 0 bases from V and 2 from J; bases not matched to a gene: 4. Written as DNA, the CDR3 is TGCGCCAGCAGCTTGGACGGGACAGGACCCTACGAGCAGTACTTC. Protein sequence: CASSLDGTGPYEQYF.

The genes are TRBV11-2 and TRBJ1-2; 9 bases align to TRBD1. The CDR3 length is 16 residues. V gave up 4 bases and J gave up 8 bases; unmatched junction bases: 14. Germline-derived CDR1 and CDR2 are SGHAT and FQNNGV. DNA of the CDR3: TGTGCCAGCAGCTCATTACAGGGGGCGAATAGGGAAGGCTACACCTTC. It encodes CASSSLQGANREGYTF.